The next 31 T cell receptor beta chains were all read from a single sample in a study of vaccination effects on CD4 cells after COVID-19 (dated by TCRdb to 2022 to 2024). Their specific antigens are unknown. Library generation was performed with the immunoSEQ multiplex PCR assay. Held by TCRdb, this immuneACCESS table contains in-frame sequences only and omits some clones. Under half of the omission traces to an unresolved V gene where checked; the cause of the rest is unknown. The sample yields tens of thousands of clones; over 55% were counted once. The ten largest account for approximately 9.8% of the sample. After about 9 days of culture, CD4+ T cells were isolated with the EasySep CD4+ T cell isolation kit. The material sequenced was CD4+ T cells from PBMCs cultured without peptide, taken before COVID-19 vaccination. All receptors derive from a human donor who received a COVID-19 vaccine.

The chain combines TRBV18 with TRBJ2-6; D unresolved. The CDR3 is 14 residues long. Trimming took 2 bases from V and 1 from J, leaving 3 bases between them. Germline CDR1 and CDR2: KGHSH and LQKENI. The DNA of the CDR3 is TGTGCCAGCTCACCAGAGTCTGGGGCCAACGTCCTGACTTTC. It is translated as CASSPESGANVLTF.

A single count supports this clone. The V and J genes are TRBV19 and TRBJ1-1; no reliable D call. CDR3 length: 13 amino acids. Germline V gene lookup returns CDR1 LNHDA and CDR2 SQIVND (reference sequence). The V end was cut by 6 bases, the J end by 3 bases, with 11 bases between. The CDR3 DNA follows: TGTGCCAGTAGGGGCGCGGGGTACACTGAAGCTTTCTTT. Translating gives CASRGAGYTEAFF.

This clone was seen only a few times. The chain links TRBV25-1 to TRBJ2-1; 15 nucleotides line up with TRBD2. This CDR3 spans 16 amino acids. V was clipped by 5 bases and J by 7 bases; unmatched bases: 6. The germline gives CDR1 MGHDK, CDR2 SYGVNS. Here the CDR3 DNA reads TGTGCCAGCAGTTCCGGGACTAGCGGGAGGTTGAATGAGCAGTTCTTC. Its protein is CASSSGTSGRLNEQFF.

The J gene is TRBJ2-7, the V gene TRBV5-4, with 13 bases fitting TRBD2. Germline CDR1 reads SGHNT; CDR2 reads YYREEE (reference sequence). This CDR3 has 14 residues. V shed 6 bases, J shed 4 bases, and the junction held 4 bases outside the gene matches. In DNA, the CDR3 is TGTGCCAGCACGCGGACTAGCGGGAGTTACGAGCAGTACTTC. This translates into CASTRTSGSYEQYF. The full variable domain, in which reference TRBV5-4 and TRBJ2-7 provide the parts outside the CDR3, is ETGVTQSPTHLIKTRGQQVTLRCSSQSGHNTVSWYQQALGQGPQFIFQYYREEENGRGNFPPRFSGLQFPNYSSELNVNALELDDSALYLCASTRTSGSYEQYFGPGTRLTVT.

V and J are TRBV5-1 and TRBJ2-7; 11 bases are shared with TRBD1. Germline V gene data show CDR1 as SGHRS and CDR2 as YFSETQ. This CDR3 comprises 17 residues. V gave up 2 bases and J gave up 0 bases; unmatched junction bases: 7. The CDR3 region has the DNA TGCGCCAGCAGCTTTTGGGACAGGGGGGATAGCTCCTACGAGCAGTACTTC. Translated, it gives CASSFWDRGDSSYEQYF.

This chain links TRBV19 with TRBJ2-1; 11 bases are shared with TRBD2. J gave up 6 bases and V 0 bases, and 7 bases lay outside the gene matches. Germline CDR1 reads LNHDA; CDR2 reads SQIVND (reference sequence). The CDR3 spans 17 residues. This CDR3 reads CASSIEAGTSGLNEQFF. CDR3 in DNA: TGTGCCAGTAGTATAGAGGCTGGGACTAGCGGACTCAATGAGCAGTTCTTC. Full variable domain (outside the CDR3, taken from reference TRBV19 and TRBJ2-1): DGGITQSPKYLFRKEGQNVTLSCEQNLNHDAMYWYRQDPGQGLRLIYYSQIVNDFQKGDIAEGYSVSREKKESFPLTVTSAQKNPTAFYLCASSIEAGTSGLNEQFFGPGTRLTVL.

The gene calls are TRBV19 and TRBJ1-1; D call uncertain. V was pared by 3 bases and J by 7 bases, with 6 bases between. This CDR3 has 11 residues. CDR1 is LNHDA and CDR2 is SQIVND in the germline V gene (reference sequence). The CDR3 DNA follows: TGTGCCAGTAGTATGGGCAATGAAGCTTTCTTT. This codes for CASSMGNEAFF.

There are a few counts of this clone. The chain couples TRBV5-1 to TRBJ1-6; 7 bases align to TRBD1. The germline V gene encodes CDR1 SGHRS and CDR2 YFSETQ. V gave up 4 bases and J gave up 4 bases; unmatched junction bases: 2. This CDR3 has 14 amino acids. CDR3 DNA: TGCGCCAGCAGCCTGACAGGGTATAATTCACCCCTCCACTTT. Translation gives CASSLTGYNSPLHF.

V gene TRBV6-5 combines with J gene TRBJ1-4, with unresolved D. The CDR3 contains 16 residues. Trimming left V 2 bases short and J 10 bases short, with 20 bases between. Germline CDR1 reads MNHEY; CDR2 reads SVGAGI. The DNA for the CDR3 is TGTGCCAGCAGTTACAAGAACTCGGGAGAACGGGGAAAACTGTTTTTT. Its protein product is CASSYKNSGERGKLFF.

V is TRBV3-1 (or the pseudogene TRBV3-2) and J is TRBJ1-2; D is uncertain. Trimming cost V 0 bases and J 8 bases, with 19 bases left between them. The CDR3 is 16 amino acids. The germline gives CDR1 LGHDT, CDR2 YNNKEL (reference sequence). This chain's CDR3 is CASSQEASAQSGGYTF. The CDR3 coding sequence is TGTGCCAGCAGCCAAGAGGCATCGGCCCAATCGGGGGGCTACACCTTC.

The CDR3 here is CASSLDAYGYTF. For the CDR3, the DNA is TGCGCCAGCAGCTTGGACGCCTATGGCTACACCTTC. The chain uses TRBV5-1 and TRBJ1-2; D is unresolved. V lost 0 bases and J lost 4, with 4 bases in between. Germline CDR1 and CDR2: SGHRS and YFSETQ. This CDR3 contains 12 residues.

This clone has only one observation. The J gene is TRBJ2-5, the V gene TRBV5-1; D is uncertain. The CDR3 sequence is 14 residues long. Germline CDR1 is SGHRS and CDR2 is YFSETQ. Trimming took 2 bases from V and 1 from J, leaving 9 bases between them. CDR3 nucleotide sequence: TGCGCCAGCAGCTTTGGGCAGCTCCAAGAGACCCAGTACTTC. It codes for CASSFGQLQETQYF.

V is TRBV10-3 and J is TRBJ1-6; no firm D call. The CDR3 spans 14 residues. Germline CDR1 is ENHRY and CDR2 is SYGVKD. Deletions cut 6 bases from V and 10 bases from J, with 16 bases between. This CDR3 is CAIRRTGLRSPLHF. The CDR3 nucleotides are TGTGCCATCAGAAGGACGGGCCTGAGATCACCCCTCCACTTT.

The chain combines TRBV3-1 (or the pseudogene TRBV3-2) with TRBJ1-1, with 9 bases lining up with TRBD1. V lost 4 bases and J lost 4; bases outside the gene matches: 13. Per germline, CDR1 LGHDT and CDR2 YNNKEL (reference sequence). The CDR3 length is 17 residues. Here the CDR3 DNA reads TGTGCCAGCAGCCCAGGGGGGACAGGGATTATTGGCACTGAAGCTTTCTTT. This codes for CASSPGGTGIIGTEAFF.

The chain combines TRBV12-5 with TRBJ2-3; TRBD2 agrees at 7 bases. This CDR3 has 18 residues. The germline CDR1 and CDR2 sequences are LGHNT and FRNRAP. V shed 3 bases and J 3 bases; nucleotides not matched to a gene: 15. The chain's CDR3 is CASGFQHLTSSATDTQYF. DNA for the CDR3: TGTGCTAGTGGTTTTCAGCACCTGACTAGCTCGGCAACAGATACGCAGTATTTT.

This clone was seen a handful of times. The chain carries TRBV5-1 and TRBJ2-2, with a tentative D call TRBD1 (6 bases). Trimming removed 0 bases at V and 7 bases at J, with 16 bases between. This CDR3 is 16 amino acids long. The germline V gene has CDR1 SGHRS and CDR2 YFSETQ. For the CDR3, the DNA is TGCGCCAGCAGCTTGGTGGGGGCGCGGTCAGGCGGGGAGCTGTTTTTT. Translating it yields CASSLVGARSGGELFF. Combining the CDR3 with reference TRBV5-1 and TRBJ2-2 gives the whole variable domain KAGVTQTPRYLIKTRGQQVTLSCSPISGHRSVSWYQQTPGQGLQFLFEYFSETQRNKGNFPGRFSGRQFSNSRSEMNVSTLELGDSALYLCASSLVGARSGGELFFGEGSRLTVL.

The chain links TRBV5-1 to TRBJ2-6; D might be TRBD1 (6 bases). CDR1 and CDR2 from the germline V gene are SGHRS and YFSETQ. This CDR3 is built from 22 residues. Trimming cost V 2 bases and J 0 bases, with 27 bases left between them. The CDR3 protein is CASSFQSSQGHLTLSGANVLTF. The CDR3 bases are TGCGCCAGCAGCTTTCAATCCAGCCAGGGGCATTTAACTCTCTCTGGGGCCAACGTCCTGACTTTC.

This chain links TRBV5-1 with TRBJ2-1, with 12 bases lining up with TRBD2. Germline values: CDR1 SGHRS, CDR2 YFSETQ. This CDR3 contains 15 residues. The junction had 1 base not matched to a gene; V was cut back by 2 bases and J by 4 bases. The CDR3 DNA follows: TGCGCCAGCAGCTTTACTAGCGGGGGGTACAATGAGCAGTTCTTC. Amino acid sequence: CASSFTSGGYNEQFF.

The chain employs TRBV7-9 and TRBJ1-1; D perhaps matches TRBD1 (6 bases). Germline V gene sequence: CDR1 SEHNR, CDR2 FQNEAQ (reference sequence). V lost 1 base and J 0 bases, leaving 15 bases between the germline ends. This CDR3 has 17 residues. The chain's CDR3 is CASSLGGRGIMNTEAFF. The CDR3 region has the DNA TGTGCCAGCAGCTTAGGGGGCAGGGGTATAATGAACACTGAAGCTTTCTTT.

The gene calls are TRBV25-1 and TRBJ1-3, with TRBD1 identical over 7 bases. V lost 5 bases to trimming and J lost 1 base; unmatched junction nucleotides: 11. The CDR3 totals 17 residues. CDR1 and CDR2 (germline): MGHDK, SYGVNS. CDR3 nucleotide sequence: TGTGCCAGCAGTTCGTGGGCAGGGGGTTCATCTGGAAACACCATATATTTT. Amino acids: CASSSWAGGSSGNTIYF.

The chain uses TRBV7-9 and TRBJ2-5; 9 bases align to TRBD2. CDR1 SEHNR and CDR2 FQNEAQ come from the germline V gene (reference sequence). The CDR3 contains 14 residues. The trim removed 5 bases at V and 7 bases at J, leaving 8 bases unmatched. CDR3 loop: CASSRPTSGSTQYF. The DNA for the CDR3 is TGTGCCAGCAGCCGACCGACTAGCGGCTCGACCCAGTACTTC.

The gene calls are TRBV2 and TRBJ1-5; 7 bases agree with TRBD1. The trim removed 6 bases at V and 5 bases at J, leaving 10 bases unmatched. The CDR3 is 15 residues long. Germline CDR1 is SNHLY and CDR2 is FYNNEI. In DNA, the CDR3 is TGTGCCAGCAGAAGAGACAGGGATGGGTATCAGCCCCAGCATTTT. This translates into CASRRDRDGYQPQHF.

The chain employs TRBV12-3 or TRBV12-4 and TRBJ2-5, with D tentatively TRBD1 (6 bases). CDR3 length: 13 amino acids. The ends were cut back, 5 bases at V and 3 bases at J, with 10 bases in the middle. CDR3 sequence reads: CASSGDTKETQYF. The CDR3 coding sequence is TGTGCCAGCAGTGGGGACACAAAAGAGACCCAGTACTTC.

The chain joins TRBV24-1 to TRBJ2-1; 8 bases match TRBD1. Losses at the gene ends were 4 bases for V and 7 bases for J; bases not matched to a gene: 5. From germline, CDR1 is KGHDR and CDR2 SFDVKD. The CDR3 sequence is 14 residues long. The CDR3 nucleotides are TGTGCCACCAGTGACTTCCGACAGGGGAATGAGCAGTTCTTC. Translated: CATSDFRQGNEQFF.

This chain connects TRBV7-2 to TRBJ2-7; 15 bases are a match to TRBD2. The CDR3 consists of 16 residues. From germline, CDR1 is SGHTA and CDR2 FQGNSA. Trimming took 1 base from V and 7 from J; bases not matched to a gene: 5. CDR3 loop: CASSLEGLAGGREQYF. CDR3 in DNA: TGTGCCAGCAGCTTAGAAGGACTAGCGGGAGGGAGGGAGCAGTACTTC.

The chain is built from TRBV24-1 and TRBJ1-5, with D uncertain. CDR3 size: 16 residues. The V gene's germline CDR1 is KGHDR and CDR2 SFDVKD. Trimming cost V 4 bases and J 4 bases, with 16 bases left between them. Written as DNA, the CDR3 is TGTGCCACCAGTGACTCGGGTAGAGGCTTTAATCAGCCCCAGCATTTT. Translation: CATSDSGRGFNQPQHF.

This chain joins TRBV18 and TRBJ1-5; 8 nucleotides match TRBD1. Trimming cost V 1 base and J 6 bases; bases outside gene matches: 8. The CDR3 is made up of 16 amino acids. The germline V gene has CDR1 KGHSH and CDR2 LQKENI. The CDR3 is CASSPLATGVGQPQHF. CDR3 DNA: TGTGCCAGCTCACCACTGGCGACAGGGGTTGGTCAGCCCCAGCATTTT.

This clone occurred once. The J gene is TRBJ1-4, the V gene TRBV10-3; D is uncertain. The CDR3 loop spans 15 amino acids. Trimming stripped 4 bases from V and 4 bases from J, with 13 bases between. The germline V gene has CDR1 ENHRY and CDR2 SYGVKD. As DNA, the CDR3 is TGTGCCATCAGTGTTAGAGGGCCGGATAATGAAAAACTGTTTTTT. It codes for CAISVRGPDNEKLFF.

This chain joins TRBV5-1 and TRBJ1-3, with 9 bases fitting TRBD1. Germline-derived CDR1 and CDR2 are SGHRS and YFSETQ. The CDR3 totals 15 residues. The J segment lost 2 bases and the V segment lost 5 bases, leaving 5 bases of the junction unmatched. The CDR3 region is CASRNTGGTGNTIYF. CDR3 DNA: TGCGCCAGCAGAAACACAGGGGGCACTGGAAACACCATATATTTT.

This rearrangement joins TRBV19 to TRBJ2-2, with unresolved D. Germline V gives CDR1 LNHDA, CDR2 SQIVND (reference sequence). CDR3 length equals 13 residues. The V and J ends lost 5 bases and 7 bases respectively, with 11 bases between them. As DNA, the CDR3 is TGTGCCAGTAGTGAGAACGCGAACGGGGAGCTGTTTTTT. Its protein is CASSENANGELFF.

The rearrangement uses TRBV24-1 and TRBJ2-5, with TRBD1 as a possible D gene (5 bases). The V gene lost 2 bases and the J gene lost 5 bases, with 8 bases spanning the gap. Germline V gene lookup returns CDR1 KGHDR and CDR2 SFDVKD. CDR3 length: 13 amino acids. CDR3 nucleotides: TGTGCCACCAGTGATTCAGGGAAGGAGACCCAGTACTTC. Translated, it gives CATSDSGKETQYF.